Each of the 23 T cell receptor beta chains below was sequenced from the same sample in a study of neurological immune-mediated disorders. Each CDR3 protein gets one entry after TCRdb re-called the 5' RACE reads with MiXCR. The sample gives around 83,000 distinct CDR3 sequences, roughly 15% of which show up once; nearly 7% is in the top ten. The specimen was PBMCs. The source of these receptors is a woman aged 45-60 years in good health.

V gene TRBV5-1 combines with J gene TRBJ2-5; TRBD1 matches at 7 bases. The CDR3 covers 17 residues. Per germline, CDR1 SGHRS and CDR2 YFSETQ. J was trimmed by 1 base and V by 1 base; bases with no gene match: 10. Here the CDR3 reads CASSLRGGRVPQETQYF. The CDR3 DNA is TGCGCCAGCAGCTTGAGAGGGGGCAGGGTTCCCCAAGAGACCCAGTACTTC.

This clonotype was detected many times. The chain carries TRBV20-1 and TRBJ2-1; tentatively, D is TRBD2 (5 bases). The CDR3 is 13 amino acids. The V and J ends lost 3 bases and 3 bases respectively, with 9 bases between them. The germline V gene has CDR1 DFQATT and CDR2 SNEGSKA (reference sequence). The CDR3 DNA sequence: TGCAGTGCTAGCCCCGGGATCTACAATGAGCAGTTCTTC. This encodes CSASPGIYNEQFF.

The table lists this clonotype with many counts. The chain recombines TRBV15 with TRBJ2-2, with 10 nucleotides matching TRBD1. The CDR3 runs 21 residues. Trimming at V came to 4 bases and at J to 0 bases, leaving 17 bases not matched to a gene. The V gene's germline CDR1 is LNHNV and CDR2 YYDKDF (reference sequence). CDR3 in DNA: TGTGCCACCAGCAAACCCTGGACAGGGGGGAGAGCGATGCCGAACACCGGGGAGCTGTTTTTT. Translation: CATSKPWTGGRAMPNTGELFF.

The V gene is TRBV6-5, the J gene TRBJ2-2; D might be TRBD1 (8 bases). Trimming stripped 5 bases from V and 0 bases from J, with 13 bases between. Germline-derived CDR1 and CDR2 are MNHEY and SVGAGI. CDR3 length: 16 residues. CDR3 nucleotide sequence: TGTGCCAGCAGTCAGCGGGACAGGCCGAACACCGGGGAGCTGTTTTTT. Protein product: CASSQRDRPNTGELFF.

The sample holds many counts of this clonotype. This sequence joins TRBV4-2 and TRBJ2-7; D is perhaps TRBD2 (6 bases). Germline CDR1 reads LGHNA; CDR2 reads YNFKEQ. V lost 2 bases, J lost 5 bases, and 13 bases lay in between. The length of the CDR3 is 14 residues. CDR3 amino acids: CASSQFGTGDEQYF. DNA for the CDR3: TGTGCCAGCAGCCAATTTGGGACGGGAGACGAGCAGTACTTC.

This clonotype was recorded many times. The rearrangement joins TRBV7-2 to TRBJ1-1, with TRBD1 matching 7 bases. The CDR3 covers 15 residues. The junction had 11 bases not matched to a gene; V was cut back by 5 bases and J by 5 bases. Germline values: CDR1 SGHTA, CDR2 FQGNSA. The CDR3 region is CASSPRTGQTTEAFF. The CDR3 nucleotides read TGTGCCAGCAGCCCCCGGACAGGTCAGACGACTGAAGCTTTCTTT. Filled out from reference TRBV7-2 and TRBJ1-1, the complete variable domain reads GAGVSQSPSNKVTEKGKDVELRCDPISGHTALYWYRQSLGQGLEFLIYFQGNSAPDKSGLPSDRFSAERTGGSVSTLTIQRTQQEDSAVYLCASSPRTGQTTEAFFGQGTRLTVV.

This clonotype showed up many times. This chain joins TRBV20-1 and TRBJ1-5, with 9 positions matching TRBD1. This CDR3 region has 16 residues. Trimming removed 2 bases from V and 7 bases from J; junction bases left unmatched: 12. Germline V lookup: CDR1 DFQATT, CDR2 SNEGSKA (reference sequence). CDR3 in DNA: TGCAGTGCTAGAAGTACTACAGGGGGCTTTGGGCAGCCCCAGCATTTT. This encodes CSARSTTGGFGQPQHF.

This clonotype was seen many times. V gene TRBV7-9 combines with J gene TRBJ2-7, with 8 bases lining up with TRBD1. CDR1 and CDR2 from the germline V gene are SEHNR and FQNEAQ (reference sequence). The J segment lost 2 bases and the V segment lost 1 base, leaving 4 bases of the junction unmatched. The CDR3 runs 15 residues. Written as DNA, the CDR3 is TGTGCCAGCAGCTTAGTGGAGACAGGGGCCTACGAGCAGTACTTC. This gives the protein CASSLVETGAYEQYF.

This clonotype has more than one count but fewer than ten. The V call is TRBV29-1, the J call TRBJ2-3, with 7 bases matching TRBD1. Germline CDR1 and CDR2: SQVTM and ANQGSEA. V was pared by 6 bases and J by 4 bases, with 10 bases of the junction left unmatched. This CDR3 contains 14 residues. CDR3 amino acids: CSVKSGQRSDTQYF. CDR3 nucleotide sequence: TGCAGCGTAAAATCGGGACAGAGGTCAGATACGCAGTATTTT.

This clonotype came up many times. V and J are TRBV20-1 and TRBJ2-1, with TRBD2 matching over 13 bases. Germline V gene sequence: CDR1 DFQATT, CDR2 SNEGSKA (reference sequence). With 5 bases clipped from V and 6 bases from J, the junction kept 10 bases outside the gene matches. This CDR3 has 16 amino acids. In nucleotides, the CDR3 is TGCAGTGCTGATCTAACTAGCGGGGGGGCCAGCAATGAGCAGTTCTTC. Its translation is CSADLTSGGASNEQFF.

This clonotype showed up many times. V and J are TRBV20-1 and TRBJ2-3; TRBD2 matches 10 bases. V lost 6 bases to trimming and J lost 4 bases; unmatched junction nucleotides: 13. Germline loops: CDR1 DFQATT, CDR2 SNEGSKA (reference sequence). The CDR3 is 16 residues long. CDR3 protein: CSATHPSGGPPDTQYF. CDR3 nucleotide sequence: TGCAGTGCCACCCACCCTAGCGGGGGCCCCCCAGATACGCAGTATTTT.

This clonotype was counted a few times. The rearrangement links TRBV15 to TRBJ1-6; no firm D call. V was pared by 0 bases and J by 6 bases, with 12 bases between. The CDR3 contains 16 residues. Per the germline V gene, CDR1 is LNHNV and CDR2 is YYDKDF (reference sequence). The chain's CDR3 is CATSRDFGYSNSPLHF. The CDR3 DNA sequence: TGTGCCACCAGCAGAGATTTTGGGTATTCTAATTCACCCCTCCACTTT.

This clonotype was found many times. The J gene is TRBJ2-7, the V gene TRBV6-5; the D is unclear. The V and J ends lost 6 bases and 4 bases respectively, with 16 bases between them. CDR1 is MNHEY, CDR2 SVGAGI, per germline. The length of the CDR3 is 14 residues. CDR3 DNA: TGTGCCAGCAGCCGTGACTTTAAAGGGTACGAGCAGTACTTC. This codes for CASSRDFKGYEQYF.

This clonotype has at least ten counts. V is TRBV24-1 and J is TRBJ2-7; TRBD1 is a possible D gene (5 bases). Looked up from germline, CDR1 is KGHDR and CDR2 is SFDVKD. The CDR3 is made up of 13 amino acids. The V gene lost 2 bases and the J gene lost 4 bases, with 8 bases spanning the gap. The CDR3 DNA reads as TGTGCCACCAGTGATTCGACAGCTTACGAGCAGTACTTC. This translates into CATSDSTAYEQYF.

This clonotype was observed many times. The chain links TRBV5-1 to TRBJ1-2; a possible D gene is TRBD1 (6 bases). Trimming took 4 bases from V and 4 from J, leaving 20 bases between them. From germline, CDR1 is SGHRS and CDR2 YFSETQ. The CDR3 length is 16 residues. In nucleotides, the CDR3 is TGCGCCAGCAGCCCCGGTGGTCCGGGGGCGGGCTATGGCTACACCTTC. This sequence encodes CASSPGGPGAGYGYTF.

Many counts were recorded for this clonotype. V gene TRBV20-1 combines with J gene TRBJ2-1, with TRBD2 matching 13 bases. The CDR3 loop spans 16 amino acids. J lost 13 bases, V lost 1 base, and 13 bases had no gene match. Germline CDR1 and CDR2: DFQATT and SNEGSKA (reference sequence). CDR3 DNA: TGCAGTGCTAGAGCTAGGACTAGCGGGAGCATTCGGTCCCAGTTCTTC. Translating gives CSARARTSGSIRSQFF.

This clonotype appeared many times. V is TRBV9 and J is TRBJ2-3; D is undetermined. V lost 0 bases and J lost 4, with 3 bases in between. The CDR3 contains 12 residues. The germline V gene encodes CDR1 SGDLS and CDR2 YYNGEE. This CDR3 reads CASSVAPDTQYF. CDR3 nucleotide sequence: TGTGCCAGCAGCGTAGCGCCAGATACGCAGTATTTT.

In its sample, this clonotype was seen many times. The CDR3 is CAWSDWLAGTYEQYF. The CDR3 nucleotides read TGTGCCTGGAGTGATTGGCTAGCGGGAACGTACGAGCAGTACTTC. This chain joins TRBV30 and TRBJ2-7, with 9 bases matching TRBD2. Germline trimming cut 1 base from V and 4 bases from J; bases unmatched to any gene: 8. The CDR3 spans 15 residues. Germline loops: CDR1 GTSNPN, CDR2 SVGIG (reference sequence).

This clonotype has ten or more counts. This sequence joins TRBV10-3 and TRBJ2-4; D might be TRBD2 (6 bases). CDR1 and CDR2 from the germline V gene are ENHRY and SYGVKD. This CDR3 has 17 residues. Trimming took off 3 bases at V and 0 bases at J, with 15 bases between the two ends. The CDR3 DNA reads as TGTGCCATCAGTGACCCTTTGGCGGGAAGAGCCAAAAACATTCAGTACTTC. Translated, it gives CAISDPLAGRAKNIQYF.

In its sample, this clonotype was seen many times. The J gene is TRBJ2-2, the V gene TRBV20-1; D remains unclear. Trimming cost V 0 bases and J 4 bases, with 15 bases left between them. The CDR3 has 16 amino acids. Germline V gene sequence: CDR1 DFQATT, CDR2 SNEGSKA (reference sequence). CDR3 coding DNA: TGCAGTGCTAGAGATCGCCGCAGGACGCCCACCGGGGAGCTGTTTTTT. This gives the protein CSARDRRRTPTGELFF.

This clonotype was found many times. V gene TRBV5-1 combines with J gene TRBJ2-2, with 8 bases fitting TRBD2. J was trimmed by 4 bases and V by 2 bases; bases with no gene match: 4. This CDR3 has 15 amino acids. Germline V gene sequence: CDR1 SGHRS, CDR2 YFSETQ. The CDR3 DNA sequence: TGCGCCAGCAGCTTACTAGCGGAAGCCACCGGGGAGCTGTTTTTT. Its translation is CASSLLAEATGELFF.

This clonotype was seen at least ten times. The chain carries TRBV28 and TRBJ2-7, with 8 nucleotides matching TRBD2. With V trimmed by 9 bases and J by 5 bases, 12 bases remained unmatched. This CDR3 has 14 residues. Germline V gene lookup returns CDR1 MDHEN and CDR2 SYDVKM. CDR3 coding DNA: TGTGCCAGTAACCTACCGGGACTAGGCCACGAGCAGTACTTC. This translates into CASNLPGLGHEQYF.

This clonotype was seen at least ten times. The rearrangement joins TRBV7-2 to TRBJ2-7; 9 bases align to TRBD2. The CDR3 has 14 amino acids. Unmatched junction bases numbered 7, after V lost 4 bases and J lost 6 bases. The germline gives CDR1 SGHTA, CDR2 FQGNSA. CDR3 in amino acids: CASSSSGVAGEQYF. CDR3 coding DNA: TGTGCCAGCAGCTCTAGCGGGGTAGCAGGCGAGCAGTACTTC.